The 8 T cell receptor beta chains presented below share a single source sample, sequenced in a study of post-analysis software for immune sequencing data. These receptors' targets are unknown. Unique molecular identifiers had been added to the TCR beta cDNA libraries. TCRdb re-analysed the PCR reads in MiXCR, keeping a single row per CDR3 protein. This repertoire shows 740,000 or so distinct CDR3 sequences, around 53% found once; its top ten account for over 4%. Study results and caveats: Among a few TRBV segments more frequent in patients than controls were TRBV5-6, TRBV5-1 and TRBV20-1.

Sequenced sample: blood. All receptors come from a girl aged 10 to 17 with multiple sclerosis.

This rearrangement joins TRBV20-1 to TRBJ2-7; D is possibly TRBD1 (6 bases). The CDR3 covers 13 residues. Trimming removed 6 bases from V and 0 bases from J, with 12 bases in between. In germline, CDR1 is DFQATT, CDR2 SNEGSKA (reference sequence). The CDR3 coding sequence is TGCAGTGCCGTGAGGGGGTCCTCCTACGAGCAGTACTTC. It specifies CSAVRGSSYEQYF.

Only a few counts were recorded for this clonotype. The chain recombines TRBV29-1 with TRBJ2-3; 7 bases are shared with TRBD1. Germline lookup yields CDR1 SQVTM and CDR2 ANQGSEA. The CDR3 totals 18 residues. V shed 3 bases and J 2 bases; nucleotides not matched to a gene: 17. The CDR3 nucleotides read TGCAGCGTTGATGGGTCCCTGCCAGACAGGGAGCTCACAGATACGCAGTATTTT. Translation gives CSVDGSLPDRELTDTQYF.

The V gene is TRBV4-1, the J gene TRBJ2-7; D unresolved. This CDR3 is built from 15 residues. Germline CDR1 reads MGHRA; CDR2 reads YSYEKL. The ends were cut back, 0 bases at V and 1 base at J, with 10 bases in the middle. The CDR3 DNA reads TGCGCCAGCAGCCAAGAAGGGCAGCGTTCCTACGAGCAGTACTTC. Protein sequence: CASSQEGQRSYEQYF.

V is TRBV12-3 or TRBV12-4 and J is TRBJ2-4, with 9 bases matching TRBD2. The J call is in doubt because the DNA end fits TRBJ2-7 better. The CDR3 is made up of 14 amino acids. The CDR3 bases are TGTGCCAGCAGTTCAGCGGGGGGAACCGACGAGCAGTACTTC. Its protein product is CASSSAGGTDEQYF.

The V gene is TRBV20-1, the J gene TRBJ2-7; TRBD2 might be the D (5 bases). This CDR3 contains 15 residues. Per the germline V gene, CDR1 is DFQATT and CDR2 is SNEGSKA (reference sequence). V shed 5 bases and J shed 4 bases, with 21 bases lying between them. CDR3 loop: CSAVGEGFRPYEQYF. The CDR3 DNA sequence: TGCAGTGCTGTCGGTGAGGGTTTCCGTCCGTACGAGCAGTACTTC.

This clonotype was recorded only once. The germline gene is not matched at one end of the junction; a read error may be the cause. The rearrangement joins TRBV5-6 to TRBJ2-1, with D possibly matching TRBD1 (6 bases). The CDR3 totals 17 residues. Germline loops: CDR1 SGHDT, CDR2 YYEEEE. The CDR3 is CASSSSLIQGPYSEQFF. The CDR3 DNA sequence: TGTGCCAGCAGCTCCTCTCTAATACAGGGTCCCTACAGTGAGCAGTTCTTC.

In this sample, this clonotype turned up a few times. V is TRBV4-1 and J is TRBJ2-3, with a possible D match to TRBD1 (6 bases). V gave up 5 bases and J gave up 2 bases, with 14 bases separating them. In germline, CDR1 is MGHRA, CDR2 YSYEKL. The length of the CDR3 is 15 residues. The CDR3 is CASSKRGTLTDTQYF. The CDR3 region has the DNA TGCGCCAGCAGCAAGAGGGGGACCCTCACAGATACGCAGTATTTT.

The CDR3 DNA reads TGCAGCGTTCTAGAGATCTACGAGCAGTACTTC. Protein sequence: CSVLEIYEQYF. The chain carries TRBV29-1 and TRBJ2-5; D is unresolved. The better agreement between TRBJ2-7 and the DNA end casts doubt on the J call. The CDR3 contains 11 residues. In germline, CDR1 is SQVTM, CDR2 ANQGSEA.